This T cell receptor beta chain was captured by sequencing in a study of T cell responses to AZD1222 COVID-19 vaccine. Whole-study results and caveats: It should be noted that donors were predominantly white British and more often female, and clonal diversity was possibly underestimated.

With 3 bases clipped from V and 3 bases from J, the junction kept 9 bases outside the gene matches. CDR1 is SQVTM and CDR2 is ANQGSEA in the germline V gene. This CDR3 has 15 amino acids. TCRdb keeps only in-frame clones here, not all; method: immunoSEQ multiplex PCR. The sample lists approximately 150,000 clones; 90% were seen once. The count of this clone is one. What it binds is unknown. The rearrangement joins TRBV29-1 to TRBJ1-1; the match to TRBD1 covers 8 bases. The sequence came from an adult who received the AZD1222 COVID-19 vaccine. The starting material was peripheral blood, obtained 28 days after the second AZD1222 dose. The CDR3 DNA sequence: TGCAGCGTTGATCCGGTTGACAGGGGAGACACTGAAGCTTTCTTT. The encoded protein is CSVDPVDRGDTEAFF.